One and the same sample provided the 15 T cell receptor beta chains below, sequenced in a study of blood T cell repertoires in COVID-19 (dated by TCRdb to 2020 to 2022). The receptor library was made with the immunoSEQ multiplex PCR assay. Here the immuneACCESS table is served through TCRdb, limited to in-frame sequences with V and J called. Missing clones are a known gap in these copies; in checked studies unresolved V genes cover under half, and the rest lacks a known reason. The sample records more than 300,000 clones, roughly 87% of which are singletons. The top ten hold around 5.1% of the sample. Sequenced: PBMCs or T cells enriched from blood (not recorded which). The receptor set was obtained from a woman aged 50 to 65 who had recovered from COVID-19.

The chain combines TRBV27 with TRBJ1-2, with D maybe TRBD1 (6 bases). This CDR3 spans 14 amino acids. V lost 2 bases and J 5 bases, leaving 12 bases between the germline ends. The V gene's germline CDR1 is MNHEY and CDR2 SMNVEV (reference sequence). The CDR3 reads CASSLQGSPYGYTF. CDR3 nucleotides: TGTGCCAGCAGTTTACAGGGGTCCCCGTATGGCTACACCTTC.

This clone was found once. This chain joins TRBV29-1 and TRBJ1-3, with D unresolved. V lost 6 bases, J lost 0 bases, and 6 bases lay in between. Per the germline V gene, CDR1 is SQVTM and CDR2 is ANQGSEA. There are 12 residues in the CDR3. CDR3 bases: TGCAGCGTCAGATACTCTGGAAACACCATATATTTT. The encoded protein is CSVRYSGNTIYF.

The rearrangement joins TRBV7-3 to TRBJ2-1; perhaps TRBD2 as D (6 bases). Germline V gene data show CDR1 as SGHTA and CDR2 as FQGTGA. Trimming removed 8 bases from V and 4 bases from J, with 6 bases in between. The CDR3 runs to 11 residues. In nucleotides, the CDR3 is TGTGCCAGCGGGACTTACAATGAGCAGTTCTTC. Amino acids: CASGTYNEQFF.

This clone has a single count. The J gene is TRBJ2-3, the V gene TRBV7-2; 9 bases are a match to TRBD2. J was trimmed by 2 bases and V by 0 bases; bases with no gene match: 3. Looked up from germline, CDR1 is SGHTA and CDR2 is FQGNSA. The length of the CDR3 is 16 residues. DNA for the CDR3: TGTGCCAGCAGCTTAGCGCTAGCGGGGCCCACAGATACGCAGTATTTT. The encoded protein is CASSLALAGPTDTQYF.

V and J are TRBV5-5 and TRBJ2-1; 10 bases are a match to TRBD1. V gave up 0 bases and J gave up 8 bases; unmatched junction bases: 5. This CDR3 comprises 15 residues. The germline V gene encodes CDR1 SGHKS and CDR2 YYEKEE (reference sequence). CDR3 sequence: CASSLGGTGEYEQFF. The CDR3 DNA sequence: TGTGCCAGCAGCTTGGGGGGGACAGGGGAGTATGAGCAGTTCTTC.

The V call is TRBV27, the J call TRBJ1-2; the D is unclear. The V end was cut by 8 bases, the J end by 3 bases, with 13 bases between. Per the germline V gene, CDR1 is MNHEY and CDR2 is SMNVEV (reference sequence). There are 13 residues in the CDR3. The DNA for the CDR3 is TGTGCCAGCGCACGAGAGGCAGACTATGGCTACACCTTC. This encodes CASAREADYGYTF.

V gene TRBV6-1 combines with J gene TRBJ1-1; TRBD1 is a possible D gene (6 bases). Germline V lookup: CDR1 MNHNS, CDR2 SASEGT. The CDR3 totals 14 residues. The V and J ends lost 3 bases and 2 bases respectively, with 10 bases between them. The chain's CDR3 is CASSDRGTNTEAFF. The CDR3 coding sequence is TGTGCCAGCAGTGACAGGGGTACTAACACTGAAGCTTTCTTT.

This clone was seen a single time. J is TRBJ2-5 and V is TRBV5-1, with 10 bases that match TRBD1. The ends lost 4 bases at V and 2 bases at J; junction bases unmatched: 5. CDR1 SGHRS and CDR2 YFSETQ come from the germline V gene. This CDR3 has 15 amino acids. The CDR3 coding sequence is TGCGCCAGCAGCGCGGGACAGGGGCCTCAAGAGACCCAGTACTTC. Residues: CASSAGQGPQETQYF.

The CDR3 here is CASRKQGRQGVIEKLFF. The CDR3 nucleotides read TGTGCCAGTAGAAAACAGGGGCGCCAAGGGGTAATTGAAAAACTGTTTTTT. The V and J genes are TRBV19 and TRBJ1-4, with 7 positions matching TRBD1. This CDR3 has 17 residues. V was pared by 6 bases and J by 7 bases, with 17 bases of the junction left unmatched. Looked up from germline, CDR1 is LNHDA and CDR2 is SQIVND (reference sequence).

V gene TRBV28 combines with J gene TRBJ1-5, with D unresolved. This CDR3 spans 12 amino acids. Germline loops: CDR1 MDHEN, CDR2 SYDVKM. The CDR3 here is CAGSRDNQPQHF. CDR3 sequence (DNA): TGTGCAGGGAGTCGGGACAATCAGCCCCAGCATTTT.

The J gene is TRBJ2-7, the V gene TRBV4-1, with D unclear. Trimming cost V 0 bases and J 3 bases, with 6 bases left between them. Germline values: CDR1 MGHRA, CDR2 YSYEKL. The CDR3 runs to 13 residues. The CDR3 is CASSQELLYEQYF. The CDR3 coding sequence is TGCGCCAGCAGCCAAGAACTGCTCTACGAGCAGTACTTC.

The chain carries TRBV2 and TRBJ1-1, with D perhaps matching TRBD1 (6 bases). Germline assignment: CDR1 SNHLY and CDR2 FYNNEI. V lost 4 bases and J 0 bases, leaving 12 bases between the germline ends. This CDR3 is built from 15 residues. The chain's CDR3 is CASSGDRLMNTEAFF. CDR3 sequence (DNA): TGTGCCAGCAGTGGAGACAGGCTGATGAACACTGAAGCTTTCTTT.

The chain links TRBV4-3 to TRBJ1-2; D uncertain. The V gene lost 0 bases and the J gene lost 0 bases, with 8 bases spanning the gap. The CDR3 covers 15 residues. The germline CDR1 and CDR2 sequences are LGHNA and YSLEER. CDR3 DNA sequence: TGCGCCAGCAGCCAAGATCGGAGACCTAACTATGGCTACACCTTC. Amino acids: CASSQDRRPNYGYTF.

This clone was found a few times. The chain recombines TRBV7-2 with TRBJ2-3; 16 bases match TRBD2. CDR1 is SGHTA, CDR2 FQGNSA, per germline. V lost 5 bases to trimming and J lost 3 bases; unmatched junction nucleotides: 5. The CDR3 spans 17 residues. The CDR3 loop is CASSLGLAGGLTDTQYF. The CDR3, as DNA: TGTGCCAGCAGCCTGGGACTAGCGGGGGGGCTAACAGATACGCAGTATTTT.

This chain connects TRBV18 to TRBJ2-2, with 9 nucleotides matching TRBD1. Trimming took 5 bases from V and 2 from J; bases not matched to a gene: 9. Germline CDR1 KGHSH, CDR2 LQKENI. The CDR3 sequence is 17 residues long. CDR3 residues: CASSGRQGDYNTGELFF. CDR3 nucleotide sequence: TGTGCCAGCTCAGGGCGACAGGGGGACTACAACACCGGGGAGCTGTTTTTT. The full variable domain, its missing parts supplied by reference TRBV18 and TRBJ2-2, is NAGVMQNPRHLVRRRGQEARLRCSPMKGHSHVYWYRQLPEEGLKFMVYLQKENIIDESGMPKERFSAEFPKEGPSILRIQQVVRGDSAAYFCASSGRQGDYNTGELFFGEGSRLTVL.